These 17 T cell receptor beta chains came from one sample sequenced in a study of Ad26.COV2.S vaccination and SARS-CoV-2 variants. TCRdb keeps only in-frame clones here, not all; method: immunoSEQ multiplex PCR. The repertoire holds around 340,000 clones, with around 89% as singletons. Documented treatment: about 20 received Ad26.COV2.S at low or high dose, single or two shots; several received placebo; per-sample allocation not given. Material that was analyzed had been drawn on day 63 after the first vaccine or placebo injection. The sample consisted of peripheral blood, taken in a trial of Ad26.COV2.S vaccine versus placebo. The receptor set was obtained from a person aged 18 to 59 who received the Ad26.COV2.S COVID-19 vaccine or a placebo.

This chain connects TRBV6-5 to TRBJ2-5; TRBD1 is a possible D gene (6 bases). Germline CDR1 and CDR2: MNHEY and SVGAGI. V was pared by 9 bases and J by 0 bases, with 14 bases between. The length of the CDR3 is 14 residues. CDR3 in DNA: TGTGCCAGTCCCGCAGGGGTTTACCAAGAGACCCAGTACTTC. Protein: CASPAGVYQETQYF.

This chain links TRBV5-6 with TRBJ1-2; D is unresolved. V gave up 0 bases and J gave up 4 bases, with 13 bases separating them. The CDR3 is 15 residues long. CDR1 and CDR2 from the germline V gene are SGHDT and YYEEEE. CDR3 nucleotide sequence: TGTGCCAGCAGCTTGGATGGGAGCCCAGTCTATGGCTACACCTTC. Its translation: CASSLDGSPVYGYTF.

This chain joins TRBV3-1 (or the pseudogene TRBV3-2) and TRBJ1-3; D is uncertain. This CDR3 comprises 16 residues. The germline CDR1 and CDR2 sequences are LGHDT and YNNKEL (reference sequence). The V and J ends lost 1 base and 5 bases respectively, with 15 bases between them. Here the CDR3 reads CASSQGGVEPRNTIYF. The CDR3 DNA reads TGTGCCAGCAGCCAAGGAGGCGTTGAACCTAGAAACACCATATATTTT.

The chain has TRBV9 and TRBJ2-1; D gene unclear. The length of the CDR3 is 12 residues. The V end was cut by 2 bases, the J end by 9 bases, with 9 bases between. Germline V gene sequence: CDR1 SGDLS, CDR2 YYNGEE. The CDR3: CASSVVNGEQFF. The CDR3 DNA sequence: TGTGCCAGCAGCGTGGTGAATGGTGAGCAGTTCTTC. The entire variable domain, with the rest obtained from reference TRBV9 and TRBJ2-1, is as follows: DSGVTQTPKHLITATGQRVTLRCSPRSGDLSVYWYQQSLDQGLQFLIQYYNGEERAKGNILERFSAQQFPDLHSELNLSSLELGDSALYFCASSVVNGEQFFGPGTRLTVL.

The rearrangement joins TRBV27 to TRBJ1-6; D possibly corresponds to TRBD1 (6 bases). CDR1 and CDR2 (germline): MNHEY, SMNVEV (reference sequence). V shed 6 bases and J shed 5 bases, with 20 bases lying between them. The CDR3 contains 17 residues. Here the CDR3 DNA reads TGTGCCAGCAGCTACACCTGGGGGACACTCAATAATTCACCCCTCCACTTT. Translated: CASSYTWGTLNNSPLHF.

This chain links TRBV9 with TRBJ2-7; 9 nucleotides agree with TRBD1. The V gene's germline CDR1 is SGDLS and CDR2 YYNGEE. Trimming removed 4 bases from V and 9 bases from J; junction bases left unmatched: 5. This CDR3 has 12 residues. The CDR3 reads CASSPDRGGQYF. CDR3 bases: TGTGCCAGCAGCCCGGACAGGGGAGGGCAGTACTTC.

The gene calls are TRBV27 and TRBJ2-2, with D possibly being TRBD1 or TRBD2 (6 bases each). CDR3 length equals 16 residues. The V end was cut by 6 bases, the J end by 0 bases, with 14 bases between. Germline V gene lookup returns CDR1 MNHEY and CDR2 SMNVEV (reference sequence). The CDR3 loop reads CASRSGAFANTGELFF. The CDR3 nucleotides read TGTGCCAGCAGGTCGGGGGCATTCGCGAACACCGGGGAGCTGTTTTTT.

The chain has TRBV5-4 and TRBJ1-1; 7 nucleotides align to TRBD1. The V and J ends lost 6 bases and 4 bases, in that order; junction bases with no gene match: 12. The CDR3 length is 15 residues. Germline loops: CDR1 SGHNT, CDR2 YYREEE (reference sequence). Here the CDR3 DNA reads TGTGCCAGCACCGGGGGTAGCCCAGGGGGCACTGAAGCTTTCTTT. Its protein is CASTGGSPGGTEAFF.

The chain couples TRBV5-1 to TRBJ2-1, with unresolved D. CDR1 SGHRS and CDR2 YFSETQ come from the germline V gene. Trimming removed 1 base from V and 0 bases from J, with 11 bases in between. The CDR3 covers 16 residues. DNA of the CDR3: TGCGCCAGCAGCTTGACCGCAGGAGCCTCCTACAATGAGCAGTTCTTC. Translated, it gives CASSLTAGASYNEQFF.

The genes are TRBV9 and TRBJ1-2, with a possible D match to TRBD1 (5 bases). With 6 bases removed from V and 8 bases from J, the gap between germline ends came to 17 bases. The CDR3 loop spans 13 amino acids. CDR1 is SGDLS and CDR2 is YYNGEE in the germline V gene. CDR3: CASNPGQSGGYTF. The DNA for the CDR3 is TGTGCCAGCAACCCCGGACAATCTGGAGGCTACACCTTC.

The chain couples TRBV27 to TRBJ2-2; D is possibly TRBD1 or TRBD2 (5 bases each). The CDR3 loop spans 16 amino acids. V lost 8 bases, J lost 1 base, and 17 bases lay in between. Germline-derived CDR1 and CDR2 are MNHEY and SMNVEV (reference sequence). The CDR3 bases are TGTGCCAGCCGACCTGGGACCTTTTTGAACACCGGGGAGCTGTTTTTT. This translates into CASRPGTFLNTGELFF.

The chain joins TRBV28 to TRBJ2-7; 7 bases fit TRBD1. Germline CDR1 and CDR2: MDHEN and SYDVKM. The V gene end was trimmed by 5 bases and the J gene end by 2 bases; junction bases not matched to a gene: 9. CDR3 size: 15 residues. The CDR3 loop reads CASSPPGTAAYEQYF. CDR3 in DNA: TGTGCCAGCAGTCCTCCAGGGACAGCGGCCTACGAGCAGTACTTC.

The CDR3 here is CASSYRGTGGTVEKLFF. CDR3 DNA sequence: TGTGCCAGCAGTTACCGAGGGACAGGGGGTACGGTTGAAAAACTGTTTTTT. This chain links TRBV6-2 or TRBV6-3 with TRBJ1-4; TRBD1 matches 11 bases. The CDR3 length is 17 residues. The V gene's germline CDR1 is MNHEY and CDR2 SVGEGT. V lost 2 bases, J lost 7 bases, and 9 bases stayed unmatched.

This sequence joins TRBV28 and TRBJ2-5; 8 bases match TRBD1. Germline lookup yields CDR1 MDHEN and CDR2 SYDVKM. V was clipped by 4 bases and J by 0 bases; unmatched bases: 7. The CDR3 extends over 16 amino acids. CDR3 amino acids: CASSSRRQGYQETQYF. The CDR3 DNA reads TGTGCCAGCAGTTCCAGAAGACAGGGGTACCAAGAGACCCAGTACTTC. Full variable domain (missing parts from reference TRBV28 and TRBJ2-5): DVKVTQSSRYLVKRTGEKVFLECVQDMDHENMFWYRQDPGLGLRLIYFSYDVKMKEKGDIPEGYSVSREKKERFSLILESASTNQTSMYLCASSSRRQGYQETQYFGPGTRLLVL.

The rearrangement links TRBV11-1 to TRBJ2-1; D possibly corresponds to TRBD2 (5 bases). The V end lost 1 base, the J end lost 13 bases, and 14 bases lay between the germline ends. Germline CDR1 and CDR2: SGHAT and FQDESV (reference sequence). The CDR3 spans 13 residues. For the CDR3, the DNA is TGTGCCAGCAGCTTAGGGCACGGCGGACTCCAGTTCTTC. Translating it yields CASSLGHGGLQFF.

The chain joins TRBV11-2 to TRBJ2-1; D gene unclear. The CDR3 is made up of 13 amino acids. The V gene's germline CDR1 is SGHAT and CDR2 FQNNGV. Trimming took off 0 bases at V and 4 bases at J, with 4 bases between the two ends. CDR3 sequence: CASSLEVYNEQFF. For the CDR3, the DNA is TGTGCCAGCAGCTTAGAAGTATACAATGAGCAGTTCTTC.

The rearrangement joins TRBV5-1 to TRBJ2-3, with D perhaps matching TRBD2 (5 bases). Germline V lookup: CDR1 SGHRS, CDR2 YFSETQ. The ends were cut back, 5 bases at V and 2 bases at J, with 15 bases in the middle. The CDR3 consists of 15 residues. CDR3 amino acids: CASRRVGFDTDTQYF. CDR3 DNA: TGCGCCAGCAGGCGGGTAGGGTTCGACACAGATACGCAGTATTTT. Combining the CDR3 with reference TRBV5-1 and TRBJ2-3 gives the whole variable domain KAGVTQTPRYLIKTRGQQVTLSCSPISGHRSVSWYQQTPGQGLQFLFEYFSETQRNKGNFPGRFSGRQFSNSRSEMNVSTLELGDSALYLCASRRVGFDTDTQYFGPGTRLTVL.